This is a list of T cell receptor beta chains from one sample in a study of Tregs in tolerant kidney transplant recipients. The assay was immunoSEQ multiplex PCR, and TCRdb's table has in-frame clones only and misses some. The table has approximately 90,000 clones, approximately 94% seen once. Sequencing used CD4+ T cells from blood (PBMCs), obtained 12 months after the transplant. These receptor sequences come from a human patient who received a combined kidney and bone marrow transplant. Some T cells here may be from the graft donor. CDR3s include the opening cysteine and the closing phenylalanine or tryptophan. D genes are given only for firm matches. Clone size is shown for a subset of rows, as once, few, many or a class of expanded clone.

J gene	CDR3 length	V gene	D gene	clone size	CDR3 protein	CDR3 DNA
TRBJ2-7	14	TRBV27	-	-	CASSSRQERYEQYF	TGTGCCAGCAGCTCCCGACAGGAGAGGTACGAGCAGTACTTC
TRBJ2-3	18	TRBV7-8	TRBD2	-	CASSLESLRGSRGDTQYF	TGTGCCAGCAGCTTAGAAAGTCTGCGGGGGTCCCGGGGTGATACGCAGTATTTT
TRBJ2-2	15	TRBV4-1	-	-	CASRPAGVITGELFF	TGCGCCAGCAGACCGGCAGGGGTCATCACCGGGGAGCTGTTTTTT
TRBJ2-7	14	TRBV5-1	TRBD2	-	CASRWASGAYEQYF	TGCGCCAGCAGGTGGGCTAGCGGGGCCTACGAGCAGTACTTC
TRBJ1-2	14	TRBV19	-	-	CASSIDRAQNGYTF	TGTGCCAGTAGTATAGACAGGGCGCAAAATGGCTACACCTTC
TRBJ1-1	15	TRBV9	-	-	CASSARDKANTEAFF	TGTGCCAGCAGCGCTCGGGACAAGGCGAACACTGAAGCTTTCTTT
TRBJ1-1	15	TRBV7-8	-	-	CASSLGPADTAEAFF	TGTGCCAGCAGCTTGGGCCCGGCAGATACAGCTGAAGCTTTCTTT
TRBJ1-2	13	TRBV5-1	TRBD1	-	CASSGGQGNGYTF	TGCGCCAGCAGCGGGGGACAGGGAAATGGCTACACCTTC
TRBJ2-3	15	TRBV7-8	-	-	CASSSGLGDTDTQYF	TGTGCCAGCAGCTCGGGACTCGGAGACACAGATACGCAGTATTTT
TRBJ1-2	15	TRBV7-8	-	-	CASSERDIVRGGYTF	TGTGCCAGCAGCGAAAGGGACATCGTACGGGGTGGCTACACCTTC
TRBJ1-2	11	TRBV28	-	-	CASSFISGYTF	TGTGCCAGCAGTTTTATAAGCGGCTACACCTTC
TRBJ1-3	16	TRBV6-6	TRBD1	-	CASSQGQGRVGNTIYF	TGTGCCAGCAGTCAAGGACAGGGTAGGGTCGGAAACACCATATATTTT
TRBJ2-2	17	TRBV13	TRBD1	-	CASSLGPDRRNTGELFF	TGTGCCAGCAGCTTAGGCCCGGACAGGAGAAACACCGGGGAGCTGTTTTTT
TRBJ2-7	15	TRBV7-2	TRBD1	-	CASSSTGTGVYEQYF	TGTGCCAGCAGCTCTACCGGGACAGGGGTCTACGAGCAGTACTTC
TRBJ2-1	14	TRBV7-9	-	-	CASSLYQSNNEQFF	TGTGCCAGCAGCTTATATCAGTCCAACAATGAGCAGTTCTTC
TRBJ1-2	14	TRBV2	TRBD1	-	CASRGQVGNYGYTF	TGTGCCAGCAGAGGACAGGTGGGAAACTATGGCTACACCTTC
TRBJ2-1	13	TRBV11-3	-	-	CASSPTRGNEQFF	TGTGCCAGCAGCCCGACTAGAGGCAATGAGCAGTTCTTC
TRBJ2-3	15	TRBV27	-	once	CASSPTWDSADTQYF	TGTGCCAGCAGTCCCACCTGGGACTCGGCAGATACGCAGTATTTT
TRBJ1-6	17	TRBV4-2	-	once	CASSQEGGDLSDSPLHF	TGTGCCAGCAGCCAAGAGGGCGGGGACCTCAGCGATTCACCCCTCCACTTT
TRBJ1-1	12	TRBV7-9	-	-	CASSLIGPEAFF	TGTGCCAGCAGCTTAATTGGCCCTGAAGCTTTCTTT
TRBJ2-3	15	TRBV7-9	TRBD2	-	CASSQTSVSTDTQYF	TGTGCCAGCAGTCAGACTAGCGTTAGCACAGATACGCAGTATTTT
TRBJ2-2	13	TRBV7-2	-	-	CASTYTSSGELFF	TGTGCCAGCACCTACACTAGCTCCGGGGAGCTGTTTTTT
TRBJ1-2	14	TRBV5-1	-	-	CASSLAGDLNGYTF	TGCGCCAGCAGCTTGGCGGGGGACCTAAATGGCTACACCTTC
TRBJ2-3	16	TRBV5-1	TRBD1	-	CASSLEQGVLTDTQYF	TGCGCCAGCAGCTTGGAACAGGGGGTCCTCACAGATACGCAGTATTTT
TRBJ1-2	13	TRBV4-1	TRBD1	-	CASSFRTGEAYTF	TGCGCCAGCAGCTTTCGGACAGGGGAGGCCTACACCTTC
TRBJ1-2	13	TRBV5-8	-	-	CASSFPSNYGYTF	TGTGCCAGCAGCTTTCCCTCTAACTATGGCTACACCTTC
TRBJ2-3	16	TRBV11-1	TRBD2	once	CASSPGTSGVADTQYF	TGTGCCAGCAGCCCCGGGACTAGCGGGGTCGCAGATACGCAGTATTTT
TRBJ1-2	15	TRBV19	-	-	CASSIDRTVHGGYTF	TGTGCCAGTAGTATAGATCGTACAGTCCATGGTGGCTACACCTTC
TRBJ1-4	18	TRBV28	-	-	CASTEAWGGTSTNEKLFF	TGTGCCAGCACCGAAGCCTGGGGGGGGACCTCAACTAATGAAAAACTGTTTTTT
TRBJ1-3	14	TRBV5-8	-	-	CASSSRVGGNTIYF	TGTGCCAGCAGCTCCCGGGTGGGTGGAAACACCATATATTTT
TRBJ1-1	14	TRBV18	-	-	CASSPARANTEAFF	TGTGCCAGCTCACCGGCCAGGGCGAACACTGAGGCTTTCTTT
TRBJ2-7	14	TRBV30	-	-	CAWSAGYGTYEQYF	TGTGCCTGGAGTGCAGGGTACGGCACCTACGAGCAGTACTTC
TRBJ2-1	17	TRBV4-2	TRBD2	-	CASSQGAPGLVYNEQFF	TGTGCCAGCAGCCAAGGGGCCCCGGGACTAGTTTACAATGAGCAGTTCTTC
TRBJ1-6	16	TRBV5-4	TRBD1	-	CASSLGTDRANSPLHF	TGTGCCAGCAGCTTGGGTACCGACAGGGCTAATTCCCCCCTCCACTTT
TRBJ1-3	20	TRBV5-1	-	-	CASAYMGPSFYQGSGNTIYF	TGCGCCAGCGCCTACATGGGCCCAAGTTTCTATCAGGGGAGTGGAAACACCATATATTTT
TRBJ1-2	14	TRBV29-1	-	-	CSVESGEGFYGYTF	TGCAGCGTTGAAAGCGGTGAGGGCTTCTATGGCTACACCTTC
TRBJ2-3	17	TRBV18	TRBD2	-	CASSPKASGGASDTQYF	TGTGCCAGCTCACCTAAGGCTAGCGGGGGGGCCTCAGATACGCAGTATTTT
TRBJ2-1	10	TRBV29-1	-	-	CSVDGGEQFF	TGCAGCGTTGACGGCGGTGAGCAGTTCTTC
TRBJ2-7	15	TRBV5-1	-	-	CASSPSTPTRGEQYF	TGCGCCAGCAGCCCGTCGACCCCGACTCGCGGCGAGCAGTACTTC
TRBJ2-5	14	TRBV6-6	TRBD2	-	CASTRDYRGETQYF	TGTGCCAGCACCCGGGACTACCGGGGGGAGACCCAGTACTTC
TRBJ2-3	13	TRBV6-4	TRBD1	few	CASSDDRGDTQYF	TGTGCCAGCAGTGACGACAGGGGAGATACGCAGTATTTT
TRBJ2-1	15	TRBV27	TRBD2	once	CASSLVLAGVGEQFF	TGTGCCAGCAGTTTAGTACTAGCGGGAGTAGGGGAGCAGTTCTTC
TRBJ2-5	16	TRBV7-2	-	-	CASSPTAGSLQETQYF	TGTGCCAGCAGCCCCACGGCGGGATCCTTGCAAGAGACCCAGTACTTC
TRBJ2-3	15	TRBV7-2	TRBD2	once	CASSHTSGSTDTQYF	TGTGCCAGCAGCCACACTAGCGGGAGCACAGATACGCAGTATTTT
TRBJ2-6	14	TRBV29-1	-	-	CSVSRDSGANVLTF	TGCAGCGTCTCCAGGGATTCTGGGGCCAACGTCCTGACTTTC
TRBJ2-2	15	TRBV19	TRBD2	once	CASRWLAGNTGELFF	TGTGCCAGTAGGTGGCTAGCGGGAAACACCGGGGAGCTGTTTTTT
TRBJ2-3	18	TRBV9	TRBD2	once	CASSVGGSGGRRTDTQYF	TGTGCCAGCAGCGTAGGGGGTAGCGGGGGCAGGCGCACAGATACGCAGTATTTT
TRBJ1-1	13	TRBV6-4	TRBD1	-	CASRGQGSTEAFF	TGTGCCAGCAGGGGACAGGGGAGCACTGAAGCTTTCTTT
TRBJ2-2	14	TRBV7-2	-	-	CASSPIRVTGELFF	TGTGCCAGCAGCCCGATCAGGGTCACCGGGGAGCTGTTTTTT
TRBJ2-1	13	TRBV5-4	TRBD2	-	CASSRLALSEQFF	TGTGCCAGCAGCCGACTAGCATTGAGTGAGCAGTTCTTC
TRBJ1-3	14	TRBV9	TRBD1	-	CASSPTGVGNTIYF	TGTGCCAGCAGCCCTACAGGGGTTGGAAACACCATATATTTT
TRBJ2-7	15	TRBV19	TRBD2	-	CASSQTSGITYEQYF	TGTGCCAGTAGTCAGACTAGCGGGATCACCTACGAGCAGTACTTC
TRBJ2-5	11	TRBV20-1	-	-	CSASQGETQYF	TGCAGTGCTAGCCAGGGGGAGACCCAGTACTTC
TRBJ2-3	15	TRBV4-2	TRBD2	-	CASSQATGTRHTQYF	TGTGCCAGCAGCCAAGCCACTGGGACTAGGCATACGCAGTATTTT
TRBJ1-3	14	TRBV11-3	-	-	CASSFFRGGNTIYF	TGTGCCAGCAGCTTTTTCCGGGGGGGAAACACCATATATTTT
TRBJ2-7	14	TRBV10-3	-	-	CASSVDRTAYEQYF	TGTGCCAGCTCAGTTGACAGGACTGCCTACGAGCAGTACTTC
TRBJ1-5	16	TRBV6-6	TRBD1	-	CASSSDREGGNQPQHF	TGTGCCAGCAGCTCTGACAGGGAAGGGGGCAATCAGCCCCAGCATTTT
TRBJ1-6	14	TRBV19	-	-	CASSMGHQNSPLHF	TGTGCCAGTAGTATGGGACACCAGAATTCCCCCCTCCACTTT
TRBJ1-6	15	TRBV7-9	TRBD1	-	CASSPGQAGRSPLHF	TGTGCCAGCAGTCCCGGACAGGCCGGGCGTTCACCCCTCCACTTT
TRBJ1-6	16	TRBV11-2	-	-	CASSPGQLSYNSPLHF	TGTGCCAGCAGCCCAGGACAGTTGTCCTATAATTCCCCCCTCCACTTT